Listed below are T cell receptor beta chains from one sample, sequenced in a study of blood T cell repertoires in COVID-19. The method was immunoSEQ multiplex PCR; TCRdb's version includes in-frame clones alone and lacks a portion of them. This table has 70,000 to 95,000 clones, about 90% appearing once. Sequencing was performed on peripheral blood. The receptors were gathered from a woman in her 70s with acute or convalescent COVID-19. Both conserved end residues are part of each CDR3. D genes are given only for firm matches. Size is omitted from some rows. Given values are once, few, many or a class for expanded clones.

clone size: .; V gene: TRBV9; D gene: .; J gene: TRBJ1-5; CDR3 protein: CASSVDNTPDQPQHF; CDR3 DNA: TGTGCCAGCAGCGTAGACAACACCCCCGATCAGCCCCAGCATTTT
clone size: .; V gene: TRBV7-3; D gene: .; J gene: TRBJ1-6; CDR3 protein: CASSSAGNSPLHF; CDR3 DNA: TGTGCCAGCAGCTCGGCGGGCAATTCACCCCTCCACTTT
clone size: .; V gene: TRBV18; D gene: TRBD1; J gene: TRBJ2-1; CDR3 protein: CASSEIQGANEQFF; CDR3 DNA: TGTGCCAGCTCAGAAATACAGGGGGCAAATGAGCAGTTCTTC
clone size: .; V gene: TRBV7-3; D gene: TRBD1; J gene: TRBJ2-3; CDR3 protein: CASSEKGQVSDTQYF; CDR3 DNA: TGTGCCAGCAGCGAGAAAGGACAGGTTTCAGATACGCAGTATTTT
clone size: .; V gene: TRBV30; D gene: TRBD1; J gene: TRBJ2-7; CDR3 protein: CAWSPALDRGLYF; CDR3 DNA: TGTGCCTGGAGTCCTGCTCTGGACAGGGGGCTATACTTC
clone size: .; V gene: TRBV5-4; D gene: TRBD1; J gene: TRBJ1-2; CDR3 protein: CASSLGGTDQRGYTF; CDR3 DNA: TGTGCCAGCAGCTTGGGAGGGACAGACCAGCGCGGCTACACCTTC
clone size: .; V gene: TRBV2; D gene: .; J gene: TRBJ1-6; CDR3 protein: CASSLLGEESPLHF; CDR3 DNA: TGTGCCAGCAGTCTGCTGGGAGAGGAGTCACCCCTCCACTTT
clone size: .; V gene: TRBV18; D gene: .; J gene: TRBJ1-3; CDR3 protein: CASSPRGTKGNTIYF; CDR3 DNA: TGTGCCAGCTCACCCCGGGGGACTAAGGGAAACACCATATATTTT
clone size: once; V gene: TRBV7-8; D gene: TRBD2; J gene: TRBJ2-5; CDR3 protein: CASSLAASGYQETQYF; CDR3 DNA: TGTGCCAGCAGCTTAGCGGCTAGCGGGTACCAAGAGACCCAGTACTTC
clone size: .; V gene: TRBV10-1; D gene: TRBD1; J gene: TRBJ2-3; CDR3 protein: CASSRDRGTDTQYF; CDR3 DNA: TGCGCCAGCAGCCGGGACAGGGGTACAGATACGCAGTATTTT
clone size: .; V gene: TRBV3-1/TRBV3-2; D gene: .; J gene: TRBJ1-2; CDR3 protein: CASSQAVRTVNYLNYGYTF; CDR3 DNA: TGTGCCAGCAGCCAAGCGGTGCGGACAGTAAATTATCTAAACTATGGCTACACCTTC
clone size: .; V gene: TRBV19; D gene: TRBD2; J gene: TRBJ2-5; CDR3 protein: CASSRTSGIGVETQYF; CDR3 DNA: TGTGCCAGTAGTCGGACTAGCGGGATTGGAGTTGAGACCCAGTACTTC
clone size: once; V gene: TRBV6-1; D gene: TRBD1; J gene: TRBJ1-3; CDR3 protein: CASSVRTGLSGNTIYF; CDR3 DNA: TGTGCCAGCAGTGTTAGGACAGGCCTCTCTGGAAACACCATATATTTT
clone size: .; V gene: TRBV19; D gene: .; J gene: TRBJ1-5; CDR3 protein: CASSLRGAGQPQHF; CDR3 DNA: TGTGCCAGTAGTTTGAGGGGAGCGGGGCAGCCCCAGCATTTT